The clone carrying this T cell receptor beta chain was recorded many times. Its antigen is currently unknown. The data stem from a study of blood T cells in healthy people across ages. Study-level findings and limits: A greater number of naive CD4+ cells and higher diversity distinguished long-lived donors from aged donors. Diversity of TCR beta per million T cells declined in a roughly linear way with age.

J was trimmed by 8 bases and V by 4 bases; bases with no gene match: 9. The CDR3 is made up of 14 amino acids. The germline V gene encodes CDR1 SGHRS and CDR2 YFSETQ. Alongside a J-beta primer mix, a sample-barcoded 5' primer served in a second PCR lasting about 7 to 12 cycles. TCRdb reanalysed the 5' RACE reads using MiXCR and keeps one entry per CDR3 protein. The sample consists of fewer than 750,000 distinct CDR3 sequences, roughly half of them appearing once. Russia was home to the donors, healthy Caucasian individuals aged roughly 6 to 90. Each donor supplied around 9.6 milliliters of peripheral blood.

This TCR came from a woman aged 80 or older in good health. The sample was blood. V gene TRBV5-1 combines with J gene TRBJ2-1; 7 bases agree with TRBD2. CDR3 loop: CASSVSGGSYEQFF. CDR3 sequence (DNA): TGCGCCAGCAGCGTCTCTGGCGGGAGCTATGAGCAGTTCTTC.